This T cell receptor (beta chain) was sequenced for a study of tumor-infiltrating lymphocytes in primary liver carcinoma. The wider study: All patients, whether men or women, fell within 30 to 69 years of age. Each sample had roughly 3.5 to 7.5 million productive TCRbeta reads regardless of tissue type. Study results and limitations: Paired tumor-adjacent and tumor-blood samples overlapped less than tumor region pairs did. A significantly higher top-250-clone fraction was recorded for tumors than for blood (p = 0.039).

Germline DNA was also extracted, with blood RNA taken from unsorted whole blood. Germline V gives CDR1 MNHNS, CDR2 SASEGT. The CDR3 has 15 amino acids. V gave up 3 bases and J gave up 8 bases; unmatched junction bases: 5. Production of TCR beta cDNA used roughly 500 ng total RNA together with a constant-region primer. It was through three nested multiplex PCR rounds of slightly modified ARM-PCR that TCR beta libraries arose. A C-beta reverse primer and TRBV1-TRBV30 forward primers served in each of the first two PCR rounds, at ten to eleven cycles apiece. TCRdb ran MiXCR on the multiplex PCR reads and lists one entry per CDR3 protein. This table holds about 180,000 distinct CDR3 sequences, 60% found once. This clonotype has a count of ten or more. Antigen unknown.

This receptor was obtained from a man aged 35 to 55 with primary liver carcinoma and hepatitis B virus infection. The chain links TRBV6-1 to TRBJ2-1, with 12 bases matching TRBD2. Sample: peripheral blood. The CDR3 reads CASSDLAGGRDEQFF. CDR3 DNA: TGTGCCAGCAGTGACCTAGCGGGAGGGCGCGATGAGCAGTTCTTC.